The present T cell receptor beta chain was sequenced within a study of shared clonotypes between healthy human individuals. As for the study in general: Those who served as donors were a couple of women and a few men between the ages of 18 and 49.

The study, taken as a whole, reports: Exclusively blood specimens were collected; tissue repertoires likely differ. In general, naive subsets displayed greater estimated richness than memory subsets did.

Genomic DNA per cell subset filled all wells of several immunoSEQ plates. Repertoires were generated with immunoSEQ multiplex PCR, while TCRdb's copy carries only in-frame clones and drops some. This table holds 2.3 million or so clones, over 85% found once. In this sample, this clone turned up a few times. Its antigen remains unknown. The clonotype originates from a man aged 18 to 30 in good health. Some clones in this sample may be carry-over from other donors' samples. Specimen: naive CD4+ T cells from PBMCs. Subset specified: CD45RA+ positively selected.

Written as DNA, the CDR3 is TGTGCCAGTAGTATCGGTCCAGACGGGAATGAAAAACTGTTTTTT. This sequence encodes CASSIGPDGNEKLFF. This chain joins TRBV19 and TRBJ1-4; no reliable D call. V was pared by 3 bases and J by 5 bases, with 13 bases between. CDR3 length equals 15 residues. CDR1 is LNHDA, CDR2 SQIVND, per germline (reference sequence).